Listed below are T cell receptor beta chains from one sample, sequenced in a study of blood T cell repertoires in COVID-19. Data came from immunoSEQ multiplex PCR; TCRdb stores just in-frame clones and leaves some out. The data show a few hundred thousand clones, 75% to 90% seen once. The sequenced sample consisted of PBMCs or T cells enriched from blood (not recorded which). The receptors were gathered from a woman between 35 and 50 years old who had been exposed to COVID-19. CDR3s include the opening cysteine and the closing phenylalanine or tryptophan. The D gene is left open where the match is weak. The listing skips clone size in some rows; elsewhere it reads once, few, many or a size class.

TRBD1	NA	TRBV2	TRBJ1-6	CASRKQGASNSPLHF	TGTGCCAGCAGGAAACAGGGGGCGAGTAATTCACCCCTCCACTTT
NA	NA	TRBV4-1	TRBJ2-4	CASSAGQVGENIQYF	TGCGCCAGCAGCGCGGGCCAGGTCGGCGAAAACATTCAGTACTTC
TRBD2	once	TRBV11-2	TRBJ2-5	CASSPTKLAGGETQYF	TGTGCCAGCAGCCCAACAAAACTAGCGGGAGGAGAGACCCAGTACTTC
NA	NA	TRBV7-2	TRBJ1-6	CASSSGRGDGYNSPLHF	TGTGCCAGCAGCTCAGGCCGGGGGGACGGCTATAATTCACCCCTCCACTTT
TRBD1	NA	TRBV28	TRBJ1-2	CASSPPGQDDYGYTF	TGTGCCAGCAGTCCTCCCGGACAGGATGACTATGGCTACACCTTC
TRBD1	once	TRBV4-2	TRBJ1-2	CASSQARDRGNYGYTF	TGTGCCAGCAGCCAAGCCCGGGACAGAGGGAACTATGGCTACACCTTC
NA	few	TRBV18	TRBJ1-6	CASSPRRANNSPLHF	TGTGCCAGCTCACCACGCAGGGCGAATAATTCACCCCTCCACTTT
NA	NA	TRBV7-2	TRBJ1-5	CASSLGARQPQHF	TGTGCCAGCAGCTTGGGTGCCAGGCAGCCCCAGCATTTT
NA	NA	TRBV11-2	TRBJ1-5	CASSFGGGDGNQPQHF	TGTGCCAGCAGCTTTGGGGGGGGCGACGGCAATCAGCCCCAGCATTTT
TRBD2	NA	TRBV6-1	TRBJ2-1	CASSVSGRPSVDEQFF	TGTGCCAGCAGTGTGAGCGGGAGACCTTCAGTCGATGAGCAGTTCTTC
NA	NA	TRBV19	TRBJ1-1	CASTPRGGTEAFF	TGTGCCAGTACCCCAAGAGGGGGAACTGAAGCTTTCTTT
TRBD1	NA	TRBV6-5	TRBJ1-4	CASSYRQGGEKLFF	TGTGCCAGCAGTTACCGACAGGGTGGGGAAAAACTGTTTTTT
TRBD2	NA	TRBV5-6	TRBJ2-3	CASSLVPGASGTRGTQYF	TGTGCCAGCAGCTTGGTCCCCGGGGCTAGCGGGACGCGGGGTACGCAGTATTTT
NA	NA	TRBV2	TRBJ1-5	CASSEARGANQPQHF	TGTGCCAGCAGTGAAGCGCGAGGAGCTAATCAGCCCCAGCATTTT
NA	NA	TRBV4-2	TRBJ2-1	CASSQAIKRTSYNEQFF	TGTGCCAGCAGCCAAGCTATTAAGCGGACCTCCTACAATGAGCAGTTCTTC
NA	few	TRBV4-1	TRBJ1-2	CASSQARGNYGYTF	TGCGCCAGCAGCCAGGCGCGAGGGAACTATGGCTACACCTTC
NA	NA	TRBV15	TRBJ1-4	CATSRETATNEKLFF	TGTGCCACCAGCCGTGAGACAGCAACTAATGAAAAACTGTTTTTT
NA	NA	TRBV3-1/TRBV3-2	TRBJ2-5	CASSQETPPKYF	TGTGCCAGCAGCCAAGAGACTCCCCCTAAGTACTTC